These 15 T cell receptor beta chains were all obtained from the same sample, sequenced in a study of T-cell reconstitution after alpha-beta-depleted transplantation in children. Preparation of the TCRbeta library involved a method that used unique molecular identifiers. TCRdb analysed the PCR reads with MiXCR anew, one entry per CDR3 protein. This sample has about a million distinct CDR3 sequences, with about 29% found just once. Sequencing was performed on PBMCs, mostly from graft donor cells, taken 360 days after TCRalphabeta/CD19-depleted stem cell transplant. Receptors were obtained from a boy younger than two who had a stem cell transplant for SCID, so the T cells may come from the graft donor.

The chain carries TRBV6-5 and TRBJ1-1; perhaps TRBD1 as D (5 bases). The CDR3 sequence is 16 residues long. Germline CDR1 and CDR2: MNHEY and SVGAGI. Trimming left V 0 bases short and J 6 bases short, with 17 bases between. Here the CDR3 DNA reads TGTGCCAGCAGTTACTCGGGCGCAGGGCTCGGACCTGAAGCTTTCTTT. Its translation: CASSYSGAGLGPEAFF.

J is TRBJ1-5 and V is TRBV15; D call uncertain. Germline CDR1 is LNHNV and CDR2 is YYDKDF (reference sequence). V was trimmed by 3 bases and J by 2 bases, leaving 14 bases between them. The CDR3 has 16 residues. The CDR3 loop reads CATSSGAAVGNQPQHF. The CDR3 DNA is TGTGCCACCAGCAGTGGCGCGGCGGTAGGCAATCAGCCCCAGCATTTT.

CDR3: CATSRDPTGRETQYF. The CDR3 DNA sequence: TGTGCCACCAGCAGAGATCCGACAGGGCGGGAGACCCAGTACTTC. The rearrangement uses TRBV15 and TRBJ2-5; 7 nucleotides line up with TRBD1. The J segment lost 5 bases and the V segment lost 0 bases, leaving 6 bases of the junction unmatched. The CDR3 runs 15 residues. Germline lookup yields CDR1 LNHNV and CDR2 YYDKDF (reference sequence).

This clonotype came up a few times. V gene TRBV12-3 or TRBV12-4 combines with J gene TRBJ2-5, with D perhaps assigned TRBD1 or TRBD2 (5 bases each). V lost 7 bases and J lost 1, with 10 bases in between. The CDR3 is 13 residues long. CDR3 sequence reads: CASTRDPQETQYF. In nucleotides, the CDR3 is TGTGCCAGCACCCGGGACCCCCAAGAGACCCAGTACTTC.

This clonotype turned up a few times. The J gene is TRBJ1-5, the V gene TRBV7-2; 7 nucleotides line up with TRBD1. Germline V gene data show CDR1 as SGHTA and CDR2 as FQGNSA. The CDR3 extends over 15 amino acids. With V trimmed by 3 bases and J by 7 bases, 9 bases remained unmatched. In nucleotides, the CDR3 is TGTGCCAGCAGCTTCACAGGGGCCCACGGGCAGCCCCAGCATTTT. Its translation is CASSFTGAHGQPQHF.

The chain employs TRBV29-1 and TRBJ2-2, with 7 bases matching TRBD1. The germline gives CDR1 SQVTM, CDR2 ANQGSEA. The CDR3 is 14 residues long. Germline trimming cut 6 bases from V and 0 bases from J; bases unmatched to any gene: 4. In nucleotides, the CDR3 is TGCAGCGTCGTTGGGACAGCGAACACCGGGGAGCTGTTTTTT. Its translation is CSVVGTANTGELFF.

The sample holds a few counts of this clonotype. The J gene is TRBJ2-5, the V gene TRBV3-1, with D possibly being TRBD1 (6 bases). The V end was cut by 0 bases, the J end by 5 bases, with 16 bases between. The CDR3 contains 16 residues. The germline V gene encodes CDR1 LGHDT and CDR2 YNNKEL (reference sequence). The CDR3 DNA reads as TGTGCCAGCAGCCAAGATCAGGGGCCTCTTGGCGAGACCCAGTACTTC. Protein sequence: CASSQDQGPLGETQYF.

About this clonotype: One end of the junction varies from germline; a read error may be responsible. The chain employs TRBV29-1 and TRBJ2-1; 8 bases agree with TRBD1. There are 18 residues in the CDR3. Germline loops: CDR1 SQVTM, CDR2 ANQGSEA. The CDR3 reads CSVEGWTGKFSSNNEQFF. CDR3 bases: TGCAGCGTTGAAGGGTGGACAGGGAAGTTCAGCTCCAACAATGAGCAGTTCTTC.

This rearrangement joins TRBV24-1 to TRBJ2-3; D gene ambiguous. This CDR3 has 15 amino acids. The germline CDR1 and CDR2 sequences are KGHDR and SFDVKD. With 3 bases removed from V and 0 bases from J, the gap between germline ends came to 9 bases. CDR3 coding DNA: TGTGCCACCAGTGATCAGGCCCCTAGCACAGATACGCAGTATTTT. Translation: CATSDQAPSTDTQYF.

This chain links TRBV14 with TRBJ2-3; maybe TRBD2 (5 bases). The CDR3 is 14 amino acids. Trimming removed 4 bases at V and 9 bases at J, with 17 bases between. Per the germline V gene, CDR1 is SGHDN and CDR2 is FVKESK. The CDR3 DNA sequence: TGTGCCAGCAGCCTCACGCTTCTAGCCGGGACGCAGTATTTT. Translated, it gives CASSLTLLAGTQYF.

The V call is TRBV4-3, the J call TRBJ2-1; 7 bases align to TRBD1. Germline values: CDR1 LGHNA, CDR2 YSLEER. With V trimmed by 0 bases and J by 2 bases, 7 bases remained unmatched. The CDR3 spans 17 residues. CDR3 region: CASSQDTWTGAYNEQFF. The CDR3 nucleotides read TGCGCCAGCAGCCAAGATACCTGGACAGGCGCCTACAATGAGCAGTTCTTC.

The V call is TRBV20-1, the J call TRBJ2-7, with D uncertain. The CDR3 extends over 14 amino acids. Trimming shortened V by 5 bases and J by 3 bases, and 17 bases separated the two germline ends. Per the germline V gene, CDR1 is DFQATT and CDR2 is SNEGSKA (reference sequence). CDR3 nucleotides: TGCAGTGCTTACTCAGAAGTAGGAGTCTACGAGCAGTACTTC. It is translated as CSAYSEVGVYEQYF.

This clonotype appeared once. V and J are TRBV12-3 or TRBV12-4 and TRBJ1-1; TRBD1 is a possible D gene (5 bases). Trimming removed 5 bases from V and 3 bases from J, with 16 bases in between. The CDR3 totals 15 residues. The CDR3 DNA sequence: TGTGCCAGCAGTACCTGGCGGGGCAGGGACACTGAAGCTTTCTTT. Amino acid sequence: CASSTWRGRDTEAFF.

This clonotype was detected a few times. The rearrangement uses TRBV7-8 and TRBJ2-1; TRBD1 is a possible D gene (6 bases). The CDR3 is made up of 19 amino acids. Germline loops: CDR1 SGHVS, CDR2 FQNEAQ. The V and J ends lost 6 bases and 7 bases respectively, with 31 bases between them. The CDR3 spells CASSQTKGTGSIGWNEQFF. As DNA, the CDR3 is TGTGCCAGCAGTCAAACTAAAGGAACAGGGTCTATAGGATGGAATGAGCAGTTCTTC.

This clonotype was counted a few times. The V call is TRBV12-3 or TRBV12-4, the J call TRBJ2-5, with TRBD1 matching 7 bases. V was clipped by 7 bases and J by 3 bases; unmatched bases: 2. The CDR3 spans 12 residues. DNA for the CDR3: TGTGCCAGCACCGGGACAGAAGAGACCCAGTACTTC. Protein product: CASTGTEETQYF.